These T cell receptor beta chains were read from a single sample in a study of CD8+CD57+ T cells in acquired aplastic anemia. TCRdb itself ran the reads through MiXCR, one entry per CDR3 protein. The sample lists 150,000 to 200,000 distinct CDR3 sequences; less than 50% were seen once. Sequences were obtained from sorted CD4+, CD8+, or CD8+CD57+ T cells (not recorded which) from PBMCs. The source of these receptors is a human donor with aplastic anemia. CDR3s include the opening cysteine and the closing phenylalanine or tryptophan. The order of the fields is J gene, clone size, V gene, D gene, CDR3 DNA, CDR3 protein. A D gene is named only where the DNA matches it firmly. Where a row states a size, it is once, few, many or the class of an expanded clone; other rows omit it.

TRBJ2-1	-	TRBV11-2	-	TGTGCCAGCAGCTTAAGAGGCAGGGGTTCCTACAATGAGCAGTTCTTC	CASSLRGRGSYNEQFF
TRBJ2-2	once	TRBV5-1	-	TGCGCCAGCAGCAACCGGGACACCGGGGAGCTGTTTTTT	CASSNRDTGELFF
TRBJ2-7	-	TRBV25-1	-	TGTGCCAGCAGTGAAGTGGGTTTAGGAGACTCCTACGAGCAGTACTTC	CASSEVGLGDSYEQYF
TRBJ1-2	many	TRBV14	-	TGTGCCAGCAGCCCCTTAGGGGGGGCAGGTGGCTACACCTTC	CASSPLGGAGGYTF
TRBJ1-1	once	TRBV29-1	-	TGCAGCGTTGTGGCAGATCGAACTGAAGCTTTCTTT	CSVVADRTEAFF
TRBJ1-2	many	TRBV6-1	-	TGTGCCAGCAGTGGAGCTAGGGGGAGGAATGGCTACACCTTC	CASSGARGRNGYTF
TRBJ2-2	many	TRBV9	-	TGTGCCAGCAGCGTATCCCCCAACGGGGGGCCCACCGGGGAGCTGTTTTTT	CASSVSPNGGPTGELFF
TRBJ1-1	-	TRBV18	-	TGTGCCAGCTCGCTATTAGGGTACCCTGAAGCTTTCTTT	CASSLLGYPEAFF
TRBJ2-5	once	TRBV15	TRBD2	TGTGCCACCAGCTCCCGGGGGGGGCGAGAGACCCAGTACTTC	CATSSRGGRETQYF
TRBJ1-6	many	TRBV2	TRBD1	TGTGCCAGCAAGATAGGACAGGATAATTCACCCCTCCACTTT	CASKIGQDNSPLHF
TRBJ2-1	-	TRBV25-1	-	TGTGCCAGCAGGACCTCAATTGGGGAGCAGTTCTTC	CASRTSIGEQFF
TRBJ2-7	-	TRBV7-9	-	TGTGCCAGCAGCTGGGGGAGAACGATCGAGCAGTACTTC	CASSWGRTIEQYF
TRBJ2-1	-	TRBV15	-	TGTGCCACCAGCGCCGCGAAGGCTAGCTCCTACAATGAGCAGTTCTTC	CATSAAKASSYNEQFF
TRBJ2-1	-	TRBV15	TRBD1	TGTGCCACCAGCAGATCGACAGGGGGTTACAATGAGCAGTTCTTC	CATSRSTGGYNEQFF
TRBJ1-4	-	TRBV7-2	-	TGTGCCAGCAGCTACCAACCGACAGATGAAAAACTGTTTTTT	CASSYQPTDEKLFF
TRBJ1-5	few	TRBV19	TRBD1	TGTGCCAGTAGTACGGGGACAGCTAGCAATCAGCCCCAGCATTTT	CASSTGTASNQPQHF
TRBJ2-2	-	TRBV24-1	-	TGTGCCACCAGTGATCTCAGGGCTACCGGGGATCTGTTTTTT	CATSDLRATGDLFF
TRBJ1-1	few	TRBV28	-	TGTGCCAGCAGGGTGGCGGGGACCGAAGCTTTCTTT	CASRVAGTEAFF
TRBJ2-2	many	TRBV7-9	-	TGTGCCAGCAGCCCCGACGGGAGAGTGACCGGGGAGCTGTTTTTT	CASSPDGRVTGELFF
TRBJ1-2	once	TRBV15	-	TGTGCCACCAGCAGAGGAGTGGACTATGGCTACACCTTC	CATSRGVDYGYTF
TRBJ1-5	-	TRBV27	-	TGTGCCAGCAGTTTAATAGGGGCAGGTAGGCCCCAGCATTTT	CASSLIGAGRPQHF
TRBJ1-1	-	TRBV2	-	TGTGCCAGCACAGTGACGGGGAACACTGAAGCTTTCTTT	CASTVTGNTEAFF
TRBJ2-7	-	TRBV7-6	TRBD2	TGTGCCAGCAGCTTAGTAGGTGGGGGGGACGACGAGCAGTACTTC	CASSLVGGGDDEQYF
TRBJ1-2	few	TRBV29-1	-	TGCAGCGTTGTGCTCCCTAACTATGGCTACACCTTC	CSVVLPNYGYTF
TRBJ2-4	-	TRBV5-1	-	TGCGCCAGCAGCTTAGTTGGGGCCACGGAAGACATTCAGTACTTC	CASSLVGATEDIQYF
TRBJ1-1	-	TRBV9	-	TGTGCCAGCAGCTTGGAAGGGACCAGGAAGAACACTGAAGCTTTCTTT	CASSLEGTRKNTEAFF
TRBJ2-6	-	TRBV7-8	-	TGTGCCAGCAGCTTATTGGCCCCTGGGGCCAACGTCCTGACTTTC	CASSLLAPGANVLTF
TRBJ2-1	few	TRBV9	-	TGTGCCAGCAGCGTAACAGGAGGGGATGAGCAGTTCTTC	CASSVTGGDEQFF
TRBJ2-3	-	TRBV4-1	-	TGCGCCAGCAGCCAAGTTCTGATGACAGGCACCACAGATACGCAGTATTTT	CASSQVLMTGTTDTQYF
TRBJ2-7	-	TRBV11-2	TRBD1	TGTGCCAGCAGCCGGGACAGCCCCTACGAGCAGTACTTC	CASSRDSPYEQYF
TRBJ2-6	few	TRBV18	TRBD2	TGTGCCAGCTCACCAGTTTCCAGCGGGAGAGGCTCTGGGGCCAACGTCCTGACTTTC	CASSPVSSGRGSGANVLTF
TRBJ2-3	-	TRBV10-1	-	TGCGCCAGCAGTGAGTCATGGGATACGCAGTATTTT	CASSESWDTQYF
TRBJ2-1	-	TRBV9	-	TGTGCCAGCAGCGTGGTTGGCGGGACCTACAATGAGCAGTTCTTC	CASSVVGGTYNEQFF
TRBJ1-1	many	TRBV5-1	TRBD1	TGCGCCAGCAGCCCAGGGGGGGCCGGAGACACTGAAGCTTTCTTT	CASSPGGAGDTEAFF
TRBJ2-2	-	TRBV15	-	TGTGCCACCAGCAGACGACAGCCCACCGGGGAGCTGTTTTTT	CATSRRQPTGELFF
TRBJ1-2	-	TRBV10-3	-	TGTGCCATCAGTGAGGGAGAATCTGGCTACACCTTC	CAISEGESGYTF
TRBJ2-1	-	TRBV10-1	TRBD1	TGCGCCAGCAGGGGACAGGGGACACGCGATGAGCAGTTCTTC	CASRGQGTRDEQFF
TRBJ2-7	-	TRBV2	-	TGTGCCAGCAGCCCCGGACGGATTCCCTACGAGCAGTACTTC	CASSPGRIPYEQYF
TRBJ2-3	many	TRBV5-4	-	TGTGCCAGCAGCTTGGACGGCAGAAGCACAGATACGCAGTATTTT	CASSLDGRSTDTQYF
TRBJ2-7	-	TRBV7-6	TRBD1	TGTGCCAGCAGCTTACGCCATTCAGAGGACAGGGGGCGGTACGAGCAGTACTTC	CASSLRHSEDRGRYEQYF
TRBJ1-2	-	TRBV20-1	-	TGCAGTGCCTACCAGTTAAGCTATGGCTACACCTTC	CSAYQLSYGYTF
TRBJ2-7	-	TRBV7-6	-	TGTGCCAGCAGCTTAGCGTATGGGTCAGAGGACTACGAGCAGTACTTC	CASSLAYGSEDYEQYF
TRBJ2-7	-	TRBV19	-	TGTGCCAGTAGTCCTTACAGGGTGGGCTCCTACGAGCAGTACTTC	CASSPYRVGSYEQYF
TRBJ2-7	many	TRBV5-1	-	TGCGCCAGCAGCTTAACGAGCGGGCCGATCTACGAGCAGTACTTC	CASSLTSGPIYEQYF
TRBJ1-2	many	TRBV28	TRBD1	TGTGCCAGCAGTGTTGGACAGGGGTTGGATGGCTACACCTTC	CASSVGQGLDGYTF
TRBJ1-2	once	TRBV20-1	-	TGCAGCGCTTTTGACTATGGCTACACCTTC	CSAFDYGYTF
TRBJ2-1	few	TRBV3-1	TRBD2	TGTGCCAGCAGCTGGGGGGGGTACAATGAGCAGTTCTTC	CASSWGGYNEQFF
TRBJ2-1	-	TRBV6-2/TRBV6-3	-	TGTGCCAGCAGTTATGGACTCAATGAGCAGTTCTTC	CASSYGLNEQFF
TRBJ2-3	many	TRBV12-3/TRBV12-4	TRBD2	TGTGCCAGCAGTTTGGGACTAGCGTATAGCACAGATACGCAGTATTTT	CASSLGLAYSTDTQYF
TRBJ1-1	-	TRBV2	-	TGTGCCAGCACGAAGGAGGTCCGGAACACTGAAGCTTTCTTT	CASTKEVRNTEAFF
TRBJ1-5	few	TRBV27	-	TGTGCCAGCAGTTTGGGCGGTCCTAATCAGCCCCAGCATTTT	CASSLGGPNQPQHF
TRBJ2-1	many	TRBV5-1	-	TGCGCCAGCAGCTTGGTGAGAGGGGGACGGAACAATGAGCAGTTCTTC	CASSLVRGGRNNEQFF
TRBJ1-6	-	TRBV7-2	TRBD1	TGTGCCTGCAGTTACAGGGGTGGGGGGTCACCCCTCCACTTT	CACSYRGGGSPLHF
TRBJ2-3	many	TRBV19	-	TGTGCCAGTAGTATGGGGGCAATAGGGAGCACAGATACGCAGTATTTT	CASSMGAIGSTDTQYF
TRBJ2-3	-	TRBV20-1	TRBD2	TGCAGTGCTCCCCCGGGCGGGAGGGTCACAGATACGCAGTATTTT	CSAPPGGRVTDTQYF
TRBJ1-1	many	TRBV5-6	TRBD1	TGTGCCAGCAGCACAAGGACAGGGAGGTACACTGAAGCTTTCTTT	CASSTRTGRYTEAFF
TRBJ2-5	few	TRBV18	TRBD1	TGTGCCAGCTCACTTGCGTTCCAGGGGGCGCGGACGTTGGAGACCCAGTACTTC	CASSLAFQGARTLETQYF
TRBJ1-1	few	TRBV10-3	-	TGTGCCATCAGTGGAGGGGGGGAGGTAGCTGAAGCTTTCTTT	CAISGGGEVAEAFF